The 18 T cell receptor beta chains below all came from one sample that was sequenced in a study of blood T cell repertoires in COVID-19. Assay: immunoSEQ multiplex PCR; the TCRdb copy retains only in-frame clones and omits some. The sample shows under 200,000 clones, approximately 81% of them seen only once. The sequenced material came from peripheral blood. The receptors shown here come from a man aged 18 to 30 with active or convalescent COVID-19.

The CDR3 loop reads CASSLSGANYGYTF. In DNA form, the CDR3 reads TGTGCCAGCAGCTTATCCGGGGCTAACTATGGCTACACCTTC. V and J are TRBV11-2 and TRBJ1-2; D call uncertain. CDR3 length equals 14 residues. The V end was cut by 2 bases, the J end by 0 bases, with 7 bases between. Germline V gene sequence: CDR1 SGHAT, CDR2 FQNNGV.

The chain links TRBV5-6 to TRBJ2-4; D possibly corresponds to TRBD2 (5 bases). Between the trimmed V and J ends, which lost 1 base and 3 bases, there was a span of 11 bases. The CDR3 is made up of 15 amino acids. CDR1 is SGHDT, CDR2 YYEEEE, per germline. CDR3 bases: TGTGCCAGCAGCTTGCGGGGTAAGGGCAAAAACATTCAGTACTTC. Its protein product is CASSLRGKGKNIQYF.

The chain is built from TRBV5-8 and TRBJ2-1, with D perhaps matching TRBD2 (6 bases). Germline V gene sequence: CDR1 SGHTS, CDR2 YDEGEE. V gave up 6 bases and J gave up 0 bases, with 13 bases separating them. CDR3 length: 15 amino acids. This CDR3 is CASILGGSSYNEQFF. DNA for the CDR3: TGTGCCAGCATCCTTGGGGGGAGCTCCTACAATGAGCAGTTCTTC.

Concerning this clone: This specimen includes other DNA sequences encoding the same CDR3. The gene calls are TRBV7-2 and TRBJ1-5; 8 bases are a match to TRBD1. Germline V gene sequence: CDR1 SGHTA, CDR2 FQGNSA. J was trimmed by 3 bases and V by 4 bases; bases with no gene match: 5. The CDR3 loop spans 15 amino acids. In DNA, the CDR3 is TGTGCCAGCAGCTCTGGACAGGGACCCAATCAGCCCCAGCATTTT. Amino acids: CASSSGQGPNQPQHF.

The CDR3 bases are TGTGCCAGCTCACCACCTAGCGGGGCTTACGAGCAGTACTTC. It is translated as CASSPPSGAYEQYF. This chain connects TRBV18 to TRBJ2-7; 8 positions match TRBD2. The V segment lost 0 bases and the J segment 4 bases; nucleotides outside the gene matches: 2. Germline CDR1 is KGHSH and CDR2 is LQKENI. The CDR3 has 14 residues.

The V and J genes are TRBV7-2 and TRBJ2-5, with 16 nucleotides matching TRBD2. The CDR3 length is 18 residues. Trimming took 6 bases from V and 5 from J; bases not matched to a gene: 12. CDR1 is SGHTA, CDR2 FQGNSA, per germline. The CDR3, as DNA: TGTGCCAGCAGTCGTCAGGGGACTAGCGGGAGGGCCCGGGAGACCCAGTACTTC. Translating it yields CASSRQGTSGRARETQYF. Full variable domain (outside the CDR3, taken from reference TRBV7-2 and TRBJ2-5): GAGVSQSPSNKVTEKGKDVELRCDPISGHTALYWYRQSLGQGLEFLIYFQGNSAPDKSGLPSDRFSAERTGGSVSTLTIQRTQQEDSAVYLCASSRQGTSGRARETQYFGPGTRLLVL.

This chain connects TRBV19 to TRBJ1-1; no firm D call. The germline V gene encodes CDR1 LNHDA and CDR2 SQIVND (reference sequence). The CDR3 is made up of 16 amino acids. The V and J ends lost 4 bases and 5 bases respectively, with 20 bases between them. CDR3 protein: CASSRRAQDLGTEAFF. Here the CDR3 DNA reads TGTGCCAGTAGTAGGCGGGCCCAGGACCTGGGGACTGAAGCTTTCTTT. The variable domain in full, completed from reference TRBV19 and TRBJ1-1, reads DGGITQSPKYLFRKEGQNVTLSCEQNLNHDAMYWYRQDPGQGLRLIYYSQIVNDFQKGDIAEGYSVSREKKESFPLTVTSAQKNPTAFYLCASSRRAQDLGTEAFFGQGTRLTVV.

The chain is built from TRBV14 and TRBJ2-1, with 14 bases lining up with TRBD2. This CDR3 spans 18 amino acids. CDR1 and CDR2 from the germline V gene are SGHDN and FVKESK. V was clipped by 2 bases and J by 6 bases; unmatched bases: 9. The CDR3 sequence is CASSQRGLAGVRSNEQFF. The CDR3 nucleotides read TGTGCCAGCAGCCAAAGGGGACTAGCGGGAGTGAGAAGCAATGAGCAGTTCTTC.

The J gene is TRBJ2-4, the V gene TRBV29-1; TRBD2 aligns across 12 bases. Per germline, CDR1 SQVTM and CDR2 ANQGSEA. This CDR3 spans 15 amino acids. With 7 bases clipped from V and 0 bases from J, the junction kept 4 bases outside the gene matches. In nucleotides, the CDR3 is TGCAGCGCCGCGACTAGCGGGGGAGCCAAAAACATTCAGTACTTC. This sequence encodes CSAATSGGAKNIQYF.

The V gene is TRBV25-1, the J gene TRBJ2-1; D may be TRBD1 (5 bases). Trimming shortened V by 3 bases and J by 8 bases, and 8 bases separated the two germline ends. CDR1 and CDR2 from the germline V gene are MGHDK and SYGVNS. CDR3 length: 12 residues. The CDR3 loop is CASSDRVDEQFF. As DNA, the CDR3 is TGTGCCAGCAGTGACAGGGTCGATGAGCAGTTCTTC.

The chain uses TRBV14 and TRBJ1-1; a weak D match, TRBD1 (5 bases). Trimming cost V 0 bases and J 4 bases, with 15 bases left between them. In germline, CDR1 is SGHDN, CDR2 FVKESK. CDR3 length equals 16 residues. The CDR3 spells CASSQDWGEAVTEAFF. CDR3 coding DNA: TGTGCCAGCAGCCAAGATTGGGGGGAAGCTGTCACTGAAGCTTTCTTT.

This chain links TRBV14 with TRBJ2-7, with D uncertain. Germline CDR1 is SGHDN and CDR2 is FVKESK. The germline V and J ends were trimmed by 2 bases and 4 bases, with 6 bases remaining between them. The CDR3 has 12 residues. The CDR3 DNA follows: TGTGCCAGCAGCCAACTTTCTTACGAGCAGTACTTC. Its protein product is CASSQLSYEQYF.

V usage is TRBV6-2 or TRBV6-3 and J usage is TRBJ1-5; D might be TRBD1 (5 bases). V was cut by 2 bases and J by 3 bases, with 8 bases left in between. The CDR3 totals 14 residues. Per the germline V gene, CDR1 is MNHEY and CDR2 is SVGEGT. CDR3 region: CASSYGANNQPQHF. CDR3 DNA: TGTGCCAGCAGTTACGGGGCCAACAATCAGCCCCAGCATTTT.

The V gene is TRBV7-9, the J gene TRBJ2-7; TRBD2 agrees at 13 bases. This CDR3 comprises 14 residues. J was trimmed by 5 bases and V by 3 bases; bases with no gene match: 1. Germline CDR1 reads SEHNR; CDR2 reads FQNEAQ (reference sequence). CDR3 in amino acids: CASSLGTSGNEQYF. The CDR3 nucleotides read TGTGCCAGCAGCTTGGGGACTAGCGGGAACGAGCAGTACTTC.

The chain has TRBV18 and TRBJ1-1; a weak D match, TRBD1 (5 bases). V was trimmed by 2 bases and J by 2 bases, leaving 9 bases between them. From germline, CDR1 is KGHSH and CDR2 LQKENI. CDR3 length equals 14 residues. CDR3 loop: CASSPARANTEAFF. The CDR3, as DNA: TGTGCCAGCTCACCAGCCAGGGCCAACACTGAAGCTTTCTTT.

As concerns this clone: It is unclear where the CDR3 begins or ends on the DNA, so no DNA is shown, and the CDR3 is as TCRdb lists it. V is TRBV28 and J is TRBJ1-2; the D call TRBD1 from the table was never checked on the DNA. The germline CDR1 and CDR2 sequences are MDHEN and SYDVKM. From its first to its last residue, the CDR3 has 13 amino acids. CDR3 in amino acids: CASSLWGQGSDTF.

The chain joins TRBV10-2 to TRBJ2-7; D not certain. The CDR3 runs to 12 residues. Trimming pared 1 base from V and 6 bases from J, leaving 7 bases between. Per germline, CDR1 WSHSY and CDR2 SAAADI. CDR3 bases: TGCGCCAGCAGTGAGTTGTCAGTCGAGCAGTACTTC. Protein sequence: CASSELSVEQYF.

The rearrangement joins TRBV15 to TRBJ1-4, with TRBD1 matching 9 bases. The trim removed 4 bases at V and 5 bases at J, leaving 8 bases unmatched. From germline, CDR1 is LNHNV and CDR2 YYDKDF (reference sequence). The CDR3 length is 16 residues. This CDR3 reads CATSMGQGWGNEKLFF. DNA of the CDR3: TGTGCCACCAGCATGGGACAGGGATGGGGAAATGAAAAACTGTTTTTT.